Given below is one T cell receptor beta chain in context. The data originate from a study of T cell responses to AZD1222 COVID-19 vaccine. Repertoires were generated with immunoSEQ multiplex PCR, while TCRdb's copy carries only in-frame clones and drops some. The data contain roughly 44,000 clones, more than 80% of them seen just once; the ten biggest clones take up roughly half. Germline V gene sequence: CDR1 MNHNS, CDR2 SASEGT. V was clipped by 2 bases and J by 4 bases, with 6 bases between them. CDR3 length: 13 residues. This specimen was peripheral blood, taken on day 0 of AZD1222 vaccination. This sequence joins TRBV6-1 and TRBJ1-5, with unresolved D. The receptor's source is an adult in good health. The CDR3 loop reads CASSERENQPQHF. In DNA, the CDR3 is TGTGCCAGCAGTGAACGAGAAAATCAGCCCCAGCATTTT.